This T cell receptor beta chain was sequenced during a study of CD8 T cells in Susac syndrome. Negative isolation was used for CD8+ and CD4+ T cells and FACS enrichment for TEMRA cells. It was with random hexamers that 0.5 to 1 ug RNA was reverse transcribed. The method of amplification for TCR beta CDR3 was immunoSEQ multiplex PCR, covering 54 Vbeta and 13 Jbeta. MiXCR was run by TCRdb on the immunoSEQ multiplex PCR reads, yielding one entry per CDR3 protein. Of under 200,000 distinct CDR3 sequences listed, 85% to 95% are singletons. Germline V gene data show CDR1 as MNHEY and CDR2 as SMNVEV (reference sequence). The V gene end was trimmed by 4 bases and the J gene end by 9 bases; junction bases not matched to a gene: 8. This CDR3 spans 13 amino acids.

This sequence was found in a human donor in good health. The chain carries TRBV27 and TRBJ2-5, with 7 bases that match TRBD2. The material sequenced was CD4+ T cells from PBMCs. CDR3: CASSSGGSLPQYF. The CDR3, as DNA: TGTGCCAGCAGTTCGGGGGGATCCCTGCCCCAGTACTTC.